One sample yielded the 28 T cell receptor beta chains listed below, sequenced in a study of breast tumors, draining lymph nodes, adjacent tissues. Samples came from axillary lymph nodes draining the breast cancer. Each CDR3 protein gets one entry after TCRdb re-called the multiplex PCR reads with MiXCR. The repertoire holds some 130,000 distinct CDR3 sequences, with around 24% as singletons. Specimen: axillary lymph node tissue. The receptor source for this set is a female donor with breast cancer. Some clones in this sample may be carry-over from other donors' samples.

In the case of this clonotype: A much bigger clone sits one base away, suggesting this may be a read error. This rearrangement joins TRBV11-2 to TRBJ1-4; no reliable D call. CDR3 size: 12 residues. The V end was cut by 4 bases, the J end by 7 bases, with 7 bases between. Germline loops: CDR1 SGHAT, CDR2 FQNNGV. The CDR3 sequence: CASSSASEKLFF. Here the CDR3 DNA reads TGTGCCAGCAGCTCGGCTAGTGAAAAACTGTTTTTT. The variable domain in full, completed from reference TRBV11-2 and TRBJ1-4, reads EAGVAQSPRYKIIEKRQSVAFWCNPISGHATLYWYQQILGQGPKLLIQFQNNGVVDDSQLPKDRFSAERLKGVDSTLKIQPAKLEDSAVYLCASSSASEKLFFGSGTQLSVL.

The sample holds many counts of this clonotype. The rearrangement links TRBV5-8 to TRBJ2-7; D might be TRBD1 (5 bases). The germline V and J ends were trimmed by 4 bases and 3 bases, with 8 bases remaining between them. The germline V gene encodes CDR1 SGHTS and CDR2 YDEGEE. CDR3 length: 12 residues. CDR3 sequence: CASSRQNYEQYF. The CDR3 coding sequence is TGTGCCAGCAGCCGACAGAACTACGAGCAGTACTTC.

The chain is built from TRBV3-1 and TRBJ2-1; perhaps TRBD2 as D (6 bases). Deletions cut 4 bases from V and 15 bases from J, with 25 bases between. The CDR3 is 15 residues long. Germline V CDR1 and CDR2: LGHDT, YNNKEL (reference sequence). The CDR3 bases are TGTGCCAGCAGCCCCCGACTAGGTCAGGGTAGTGGGGGGTTCTTC. As protein: CASSPRLGQGSGGFF.

Comments on this clonotype: Possible read error: a much larger clone is one base away. The chain joins TRBV15 to TRBJ2-5, with TRBD1 as a possible D gene (6 bases). V dropped 3 bases and J dropped 2 bases, with 10 bases sitting between them. CDR3 length: 14 residues. CDR1 and CDR2 (germline): LNHNV, YYDKDF (reference sequence). This CDR3 reads CATSSGTTQETQYF. The CDR3 DNA reads TGTGCCACCAGCAGTGGGACAACACAAGAGACCCAGTACTTC.

This clonotype was seen repeatedly, ten times or more. V and J are TRBV19 and TRBJ2-1, with D maybe TRBD2 (6 bases). The CDR3 runs to 17 residues. From germline, CDR1 is LNHDA and CDR2 SQIVND (reference sequence). V gave up 4 bases and J gave up 0 bases, with 16 bases separating them. Written as DNA, the CDR3 is TGTGCCAGTAGTAGATCGAGCGGGCTGAGCTCCTACAATGAGCAGTTCTTC. This translates into CASSRSSGLSSYNEQFF. The whole variable domain, filled in from reference TRBV19 and TRBJ2-1, reads DGGITQSPKYLFRKEGQNVTLSCEQNLNHDAMYWYRQDPGQGLRLIYYSQIVNDFQKGDIAEGYSVSREKKESFPLTVTSAQKNPTAFYLCASSRSSGLSSYNEQFFGPGTRLTVL.

This clonotype was counted only a few times. The genes are TRBV28 and TRBJ2-7, with no clear D. V gave up 3 bases and J gave up 2 bases, with 11 bases separating them. Germline CDR1 is MDHEN and CDR2 is SYDVKM. The CDR3 is made up of 14 amino acids. The CDR3 sequence is CASSLWGNAYEQYF. The DNA of the CDR3 is TGTGCCAGCAGTTTGTGGGGAAATGCCTACGAGCAGTACTTC.

This clonotype was counted many times. The CDR3 sequence is CASRRAGGATGELFF. For the CDR3, the DNA is TGTGCCAGCAGACGAGCGGGAGGGGCCACCGGGGAGCTGTTTTTT. The rearrangement joins TRBV12-3 or TRBV12-4 to TRBJ2-2; 10 bases are shared with TRBD2. The CDR3 is 15 residues long. Losses at the gene ends were 6 bases for V and 4 bases for J; bases not matched to a gene: 5.

For this clonotype: The junction differs from germline at one of its ends, possibly a read error. The rearrangement joins TRBV5-1 to TRBJ2-1, with a possible D match to TRBD1 (7 bases). This CDR3 comprises 15 residues. Germline V gives CDR1 SGHRS, CDR2 YFSETQ. The CDR3 reads CASSRQGGVMDGQLF. The CDR3 DNA sequence: TGCGCCAGCAGCCGCCAGGGGGGAGTGATGGATGGGCAGCTCTTC.

This clonotype was observed at least ten times. The chain links TRBV29-1 to TRBJ2-3, with 9 bases that match TRBD2. The CDR3 has 14 amino acids. Per the germline V gene, CDR1 is SQVTM and CDR2 is ANQGSEA. The junction had 7 bases not matched to a gene; V was cut back by 1 base and J by 8 bases. This CDR3 is CSVEVAGGPVTQYF. For the CDR3, the DNA is TGCAGCGTTGAAGTCGCGGGAGGGCCTGTTACGCAGTATTTT.

This clonotype was observed at least ten times. The chain joins TRBV7-9 to TRBJ2-7, with TRBD2 matching 12 bases. V was clipped by 1 base and J by 5 bases; unmatched bases: 3. The CDR3 contains 15 residues. Germline CDR1 is SEHNR and CDR2 is FQNEAQ (reference sequence). DNA for the CDR3: TGTGCCAGCAGCTTAGTGACTAGCGGGAGCGACGAGCAGTACTTC. The encoded protein is CASSLVTSGSDEQYF.

This clonotype was recorded at least ten times. The chain couples TRBV7-2 to TRBJ2-5; D is perhaps TRBD1 (5 bases). Germline CDR1 SGHTA, CDR2 FQGNSA. The CDR3 consists of 14 residues. V shed 5 bases and J shed 1 base, with 11 bases lying between them. As DNA, the CDR3 is TGTGCCAGCAGCCCAGGGTACACCCAAGAGACCCAGTACTTC. Amino acids: CASSPGYTQETQYF. The full variable domain, completed using reference TRBV7-2 and TRBJ2-5, is GAGVSQSPSNKVTEKGKDVELRCDPISGHTALYWYRQSLGQGLEFLIYFQGNSAPDKSGLPSDRFSAERTGGSVSTLTIQRTQQEDSAVYLCASSPGYTQETQYFGPGTRLLVL.

On this clonotype itself: The junction does not match germline at one end; this may be a read error. This rearrangement joins TRBV11-2 to TRBJ2-3, with 7 bases matching TRBD1. In germline, CDR1 is SGHAT, CDR2 FQNNGV. The CDR3 extends over 13 amino acids. CDR3 nucleotides: TGTGCCAGCGGGACAGCCTACACAGATACGCCGTATTTT. This gives the protein CASGTAYTDTPYF.

Details on this clonotype: It may be a read error: a sequence one base away is much more abundant. The chain employs TRBV12-3 or TRBV12-4 and TRBJ2-2; 9 positions match TRBD2. This CDR3 has 14 residues. J was trimmed by 7 bases and V by 5 bases; bases with no gene match: 5. The CDR3 reads CASSQRGAVGELFF. CDR3 in DNA: TGTGCCAGCAGTCAGCGGGGGGCGGTCGGGGAGCTGTTTTTT.

The chain links TRBV12-1 to TRBJ2-2; the table calls TRBD2, which could not be checked here. TRBV12-1 is deemed a pseudogene. CDR3 length equals 17 residues. CDR3 amino acids: CASSFALEVGDTGELFF. The DNA for the CDR3 is TGTGCCAGCAGCTTTGCGTTGGAGGTTGGGGACACCGGGGAGCTGTTTTTT.

This clonotype was observed many times. This chain uses TRBV10-2 with TRBJ1-5; TRBD1 matches 10 bases. Per the germline V gene, CDR1 is WSHSY and CDR2 is SAAADI. V shed 6 bases and J 5 bases; nucleotides not matched to a gene: 16. This CDR3 has 18 amino acids. The CDR3 coding sequence is TGCGCCAGCAGCTCACATGGGACAGGGGAAACCTTGGATCAGCCCCAGCATTTT. Translation gives CASSSHGTGETLDQPQHF.

In regard to this clonotype: A much larger clone differs from this one at a single base, so this may be a read error. V is TRBV28 and J is TRBJ2-7; 7 nucleotides line up with TRBD1. Germline V CDR1 and CDR2: MDHEN, SYDVKM. V shed 6 bases, J shed 3 bases, and the junction held 8 bases outside the gene matches. There are 14 residues in the CDR3. CDR3 loop: CASRLTGVVYEQYF. The CDR3 DNA reads as TGTGCCAGCAGGCTCACAGGGGTAGTCTACGAGCAGTACTTC.

This clonotype was counted ten times or more. This sequence joins TRBV5-1 and TRBJ2-2, with D perhaps matching TRBD2 (6 bases). From germline, CDR1 is SGHRS and CDR2 YFSETQ. Trimming cost V 3 bases and J 4 bases, with 10 bases left between them. The CDR3 runs 14 residues. This CDR3 is CASSSGLRTGELFF. CDR3 DNA sequence: TGCGCCAGCAGCTCGGGACTTCGCACCGGGGAGCTGTTTTTT.

This clonotype was seen ten or more times. The rearrangement joins TRBV19 to TRBJ2-7; D might be TRBD1 or TRBD2, each matching 5 bases. With 4 bases removed from V and 1 base from J, the gap between germline ends came to 14 bases. This CDR3 contains 15 residues. Germline values: CDR1 LNHDA, CDR2 SQIVND (reference sequence). In nucleotides, the CDR3 is TGTGCCAGTAGTACTCGCCGCAGGGAGTCCTACGAGCAGTACTTC. It yields the protein CASSTRRRESYEQYF.

In this sample, this clonotype turned up many times. The gene calls are TRBV9 and TRBJ2-3; no definite D call. Germline V gene data show CDR1 as SGDLS and CDR2 as YYNGEE. V lost 0 bases, J lost 2 bases, and 7 bases lay in between. The CDR3 extends over 14 amino acids. CDR3 residues: CASSVGPLTDTQYF. For the CDR3, the DNA is TGTGCCAGCAGCGTAGGCCCCCTCACAGATACGCAGTATTTT.

A word on this clonotype: With a much larger clone just one base away, this may be a read error. The final CDR3 position lacks the conserved phenylalanine or tryptophan, pointing to a likely read error. The chain employs TRBV15 and TRBJ1-4, with 10 bases aligning to TRBD1. Germline V gene data show CDR1 as LNHNV and CDR2 as YYDKDF (reference sequence). The V and J ends lost 0 bases and 9 bases, in that order; junction bases with no gene match: 16. The CDR3 extends over 19 amino acids. Here the CDR3 reads CATSRDGRDRGSSDKKLFY. The CDR3 DNA reads TGTGCCACCAGCAGAGATGGGCGGGACAGGGGCTCCTCGGATAAAAAACTGTTTTAT.

Regarding this clonotype: The CDR3 does not end in the conserved phenylalanine or tryptophan, so this is likely a read error. The DNA is left out, because the CDR3 cannot be placed on it with certainty; the CDR3 is given as TCRdb lists it. The chain carries TRBV18 and TRBJ2-7; the table calls TRBD1, which could not be checked here. The germline gives CDR1 KGHSH, CDR2 LQKENI. The CDR3 extends over 13 residues, inclusive of both ends. This CDR3 is CASSLRGARELYS.

This clonotype was counted at least ten times. The gene calls are TRBV6-6 and TRBJ2-7; 10 bases agree with TRBD1. After removal of 6 bases from V and 1 base from J, the junction contained 6 bases not matched to a gene. The germline V gene has CDR1 MNHNY and CDR2 SVGAGI (reference sequence). This CDR3 has 15 residues. CDR3 bases: TGTGCCAGCAGACCCAGACAGGGGGCATCCTACGAGCAGTACTTC. Protein product: CASRPRQGASYEQYF.

The chain combines TRBV10-2 with TRBJ2-7; no reliable D call. Between the trimmed V and J ends, which lost 2 bases and 5 bases, there was a span of 4 bases. The CDR3 runs 11 residues. Germline CDR1 and CDR2: WSHSY and SAAADI. The CDR3 region is CASSEGDEQYF. Written as DNA, the CDR3 is TGCGCCAGCAGTGAGGGGGACGAGCAGTACTTC.

V gene TRBV30 combines with J gene TRBJ2-3, with 14 bases lining up with TRBD2. V shed 5 bases, J shed 3 bases, and the junction held 7 bases outside the gene matches. The germline CDR1 and CDR2 sequences are GTSNPN and SVGIG (reference sequence). The CDR3 is 16 residues long. The CDR3 DNA is TGTGCCTGGCTAAGACTAGCGGGAGGGGTGACAGATACGCAGTATTTT. This encodes CAWLRLAGGVTDTQYF. The whole variable domain, remainder taken from reference TRBV30 and TRBJ2-3, is SQTIHQWPATLVQPVGSPLSLECTVEGTSNPNLYWYRQAAGRGLQLLFYSVGIGQISSEVPQNLSASRPQDRQFILSSKKLLLSDSGFYLCAWLRLAGGVTDTQYFGPGTRLTVL.

This clonotype was seen at least ten times. The chain joins TRBV12-3 or TRBV12-4 to TRBJ2-2; D is perhaps TRBD1 or TRBD2 (5 bases each). The CDR3 is 14 amino acids. V shed 5 bases and J shed 7 bases, with 14 bases lying between them. CDR3 residues: CASSPGPDNGELFF. The DNA of the CDR3 is TGTGCCAGCAGTCCGGGACCCGATAACGGGGAGCTGTTTTTT.

This clonotype was counted many times. The chain is built from TRBV10-2 and TRBJ2-5; the D call may be TRBD1 or TRBD2 (6 bases each). Germline V CDR1 and CDR2: WSHSY, SAAADI. This CDR3 region has 13 residues. V lost 4 bases, J lost 7 bases, and 13 bases lay in between. In DNA, the CDR3 is TGCGCCAGCAGTGGTGGGGGGCGGGGGACCCAGTACTTC. This sequence encodes CASSGGGRGTQYF.

The table lists this clonotype with many counts. V gene TRBV7-9 combines with J gene TRBJ2-7, with 13 nucleotides matching TRBD2. J lost 7 bases, V lost 5 bases, and 14 bases had no gene match. The CDR3 has 17 residues. Germline CDR1 SEHNR, CDR2 FQNEAQ (reference sequence). The CDR3 region is CASSPQPGLAGVWEQYF. Here the CDR3 DNA reads TGTGCCAGCAGCCCCCAACCCGGACTAGCGGGAGTATGGGAGCAGTACTTC.

This clonotype occurred many times. V gene TRBV4-2 combines with J gene TRBJ1-4; a possible D gene is TRBD1 (6 bases). Trimming took 0 bases from V and 0 from J, leaving 11 bases between them. Germline-derived CDR1 and CDR2 are LGHNA and YNFKEQ. The CDR3 loop spans 17 amino acids. In nucleotides, the CDR3 is TGTGCCAGCAGCCAAGATGGGGGGGCTACAACTAATGAAAAACTGTTTTTT. The encoded protein is CASSQDGGATTNEKLFF.